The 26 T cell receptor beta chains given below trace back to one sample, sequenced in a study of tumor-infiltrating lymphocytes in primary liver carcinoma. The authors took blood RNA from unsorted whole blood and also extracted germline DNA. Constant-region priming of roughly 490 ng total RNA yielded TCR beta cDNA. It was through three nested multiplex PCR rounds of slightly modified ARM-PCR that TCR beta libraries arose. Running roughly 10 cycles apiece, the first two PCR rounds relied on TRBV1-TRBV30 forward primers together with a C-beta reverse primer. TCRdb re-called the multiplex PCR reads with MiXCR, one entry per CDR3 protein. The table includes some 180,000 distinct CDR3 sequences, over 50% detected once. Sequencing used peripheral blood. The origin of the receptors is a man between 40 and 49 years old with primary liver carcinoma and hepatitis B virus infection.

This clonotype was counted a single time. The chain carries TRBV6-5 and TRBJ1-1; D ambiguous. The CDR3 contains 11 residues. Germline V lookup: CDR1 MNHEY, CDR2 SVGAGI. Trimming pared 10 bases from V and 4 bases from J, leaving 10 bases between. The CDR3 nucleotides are TGTGCCACCCAGATGAGCACTGAAGCTTTCTTT. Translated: CATQMSTEAFF.

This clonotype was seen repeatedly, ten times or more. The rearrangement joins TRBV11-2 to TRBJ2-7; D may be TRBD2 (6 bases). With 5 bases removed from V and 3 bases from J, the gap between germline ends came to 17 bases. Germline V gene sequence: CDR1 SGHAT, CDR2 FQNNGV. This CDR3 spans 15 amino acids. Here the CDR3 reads CASSLGDWRIYEQYF. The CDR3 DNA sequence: TGTGCCAGCAGCCTAGGGGACTGGAGAATCTACGAGCAGTACTTC.

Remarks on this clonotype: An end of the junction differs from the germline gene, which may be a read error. DNA of the CDR3: TGTGCCAACAGCCATCCCCGAGAGACCCAGTACTTC. This codes for CANSHPRETQYF. The chain employs TRBV11-2 and TRBJ2-5; D remains unclear. The CDR3 is 12 amino acids. Germline V gene data show CDR1 as SGHAT and CDR2 as FQNNGV.

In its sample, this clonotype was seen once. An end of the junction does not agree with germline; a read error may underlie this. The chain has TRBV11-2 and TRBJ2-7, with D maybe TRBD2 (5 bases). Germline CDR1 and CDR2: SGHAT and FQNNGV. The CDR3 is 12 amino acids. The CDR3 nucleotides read TGTGCCAGCTTAGGACTGTTCTACGTGCAGTACTTC. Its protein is CASLGLFYVQYF. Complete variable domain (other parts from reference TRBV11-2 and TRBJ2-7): EAGVAQSPRYKIIEKRQSVAFWCNPISGHATLYWYQQILGQGPKLLIQFQNNGVVDDSQLPKDRFSAERLKGVDSTLKIQPAKLEDSAVYLCASLGLFYVQYFGPGTRLTVT.

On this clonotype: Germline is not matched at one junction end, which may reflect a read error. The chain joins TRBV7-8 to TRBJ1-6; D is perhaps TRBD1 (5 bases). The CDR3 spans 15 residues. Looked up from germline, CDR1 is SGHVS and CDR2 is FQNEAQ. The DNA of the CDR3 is TGTACCAGCAGCTTACGGTCCCAAGGGGAGTCACCCCTCCACTTT. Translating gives CTSSLRSQGESPLHF.

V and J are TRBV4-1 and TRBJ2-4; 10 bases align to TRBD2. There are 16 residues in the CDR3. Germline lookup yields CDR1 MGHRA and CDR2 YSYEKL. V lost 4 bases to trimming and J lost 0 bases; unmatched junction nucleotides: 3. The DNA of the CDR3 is TGCGCCAGCAGCCTCGGACTAGCGGTAGCCAAAAACATTCAGTACTTC. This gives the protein CASSLGLAVAKNIQYF.

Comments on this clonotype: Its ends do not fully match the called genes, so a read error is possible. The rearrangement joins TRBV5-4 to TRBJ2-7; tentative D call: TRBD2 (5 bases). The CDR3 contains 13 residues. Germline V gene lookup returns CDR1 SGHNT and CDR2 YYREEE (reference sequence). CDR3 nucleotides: TGTGCCAGCAGCCTTCGGACTTTACCCGAGCACTACTTC. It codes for CASSLRTLPEHYF. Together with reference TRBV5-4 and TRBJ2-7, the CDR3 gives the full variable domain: ETGVTQSPTHLIKTRGQQVTLRCSSQSGHNTVSWYQQALGQGPQFIFQYYREEENGRGNFPPRFSGLQFPNYSSELNVNALELDDSALYLCASSLRTLPEHYFGPGTRLTVT.

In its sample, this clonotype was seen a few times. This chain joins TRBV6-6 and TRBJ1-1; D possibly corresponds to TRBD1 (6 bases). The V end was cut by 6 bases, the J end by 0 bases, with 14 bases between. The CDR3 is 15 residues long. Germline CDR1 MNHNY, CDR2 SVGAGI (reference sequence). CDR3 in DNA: TGTGCCAGCAGCCCCCGGACAGTTATGAACACTGAAGCTTTCTTT. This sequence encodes CASSPRTVMNTEAFF.

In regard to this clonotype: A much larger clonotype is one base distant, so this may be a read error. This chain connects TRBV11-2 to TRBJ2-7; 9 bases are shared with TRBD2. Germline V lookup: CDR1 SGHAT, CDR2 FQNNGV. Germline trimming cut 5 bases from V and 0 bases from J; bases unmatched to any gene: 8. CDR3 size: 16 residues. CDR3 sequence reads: CASSITTSGPSYEQYF. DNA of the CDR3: TGTGCCAGCAGCATTACCACTAGCGGGCCCTCCTACGAGCAGTACTTC.

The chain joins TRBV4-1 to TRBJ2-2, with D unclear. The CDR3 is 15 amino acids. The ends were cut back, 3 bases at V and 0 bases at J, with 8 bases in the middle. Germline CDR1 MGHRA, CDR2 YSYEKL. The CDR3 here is CASSQAAANTGELFF. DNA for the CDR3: TGCGCCAGCAGCCAGGCCGCGGCGAACACCGGGGAGCTGTTTTTT.

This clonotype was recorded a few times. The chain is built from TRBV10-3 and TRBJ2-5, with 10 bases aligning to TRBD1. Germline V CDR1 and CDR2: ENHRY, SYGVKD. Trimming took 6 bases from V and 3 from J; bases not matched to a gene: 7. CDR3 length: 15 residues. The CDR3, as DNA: TGTGCCATCAGGGGGACAGGGGAGGGTGAAGAGACCCAGTACTTC. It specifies CAIRGTGEGEETQYF.

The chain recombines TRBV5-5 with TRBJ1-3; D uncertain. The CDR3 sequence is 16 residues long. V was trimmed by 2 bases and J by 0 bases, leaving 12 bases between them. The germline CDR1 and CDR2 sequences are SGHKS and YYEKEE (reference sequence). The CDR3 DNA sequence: TGTGCCAGCAGCTTTTTAAAGCACGGCTCTGGAAACACCATATATTTT. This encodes CASSFLKHGSGNTIYF.

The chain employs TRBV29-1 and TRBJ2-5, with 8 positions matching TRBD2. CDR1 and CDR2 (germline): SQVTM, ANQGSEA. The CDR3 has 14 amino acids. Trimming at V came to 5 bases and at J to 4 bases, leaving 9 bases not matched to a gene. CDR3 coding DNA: TGCAGCGTTAGTAGCGGGACGCGGGGAGAGACCCAGTACTTC. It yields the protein CSVSSGTRGETQYF.

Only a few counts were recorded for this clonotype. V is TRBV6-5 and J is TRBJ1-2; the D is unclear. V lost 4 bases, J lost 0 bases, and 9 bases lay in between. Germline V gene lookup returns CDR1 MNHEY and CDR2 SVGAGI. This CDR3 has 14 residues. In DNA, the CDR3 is TGTGCCAGCAGTTCGGCAGGATCTAACTATGGCTACACCTTC. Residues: CASSSAGSNYGYTF.

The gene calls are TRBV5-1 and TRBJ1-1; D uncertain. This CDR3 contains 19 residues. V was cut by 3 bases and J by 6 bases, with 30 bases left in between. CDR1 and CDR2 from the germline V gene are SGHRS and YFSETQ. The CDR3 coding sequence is TGCGCCAGCAGCTCCCCGAAGGATTTGAACAAGCTGAAACTCCCTGAAGCTTTCTTT. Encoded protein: CASSSPKDLNKLKLPEAFF.

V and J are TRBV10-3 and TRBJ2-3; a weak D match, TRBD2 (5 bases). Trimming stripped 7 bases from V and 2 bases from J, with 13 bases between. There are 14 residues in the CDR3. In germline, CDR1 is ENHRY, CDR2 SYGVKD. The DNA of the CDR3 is TGTGCCATCACCCAGGAGGTGCCCACAGATACGCAGTATTTT. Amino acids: CAITQEVPTDTQYF.

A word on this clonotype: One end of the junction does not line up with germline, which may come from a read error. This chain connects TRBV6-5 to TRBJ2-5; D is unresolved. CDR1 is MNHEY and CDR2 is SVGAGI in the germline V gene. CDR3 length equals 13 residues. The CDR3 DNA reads TGTGCCAGCAGTTGGCCAGGTCAAGATACCCAGTACTTC. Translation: CASSWPGQDTQYF.

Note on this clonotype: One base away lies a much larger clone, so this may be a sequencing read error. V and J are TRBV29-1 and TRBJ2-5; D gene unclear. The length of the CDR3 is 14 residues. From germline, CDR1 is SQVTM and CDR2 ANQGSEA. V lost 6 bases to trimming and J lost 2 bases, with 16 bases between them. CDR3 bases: TGCAGCGTACCCACACTGGACCTACAAGAGACCCAGTACTTC. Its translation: CSVPTLDLQETQYF.

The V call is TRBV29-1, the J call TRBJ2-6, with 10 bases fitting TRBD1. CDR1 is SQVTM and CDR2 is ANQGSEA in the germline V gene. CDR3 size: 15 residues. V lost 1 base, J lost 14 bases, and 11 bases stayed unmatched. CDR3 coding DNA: TGCAGCGTTGAAGCCTCCGGGACAGGGGCCAATTTCCTGACTTTC. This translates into CSVEASGTGANFLTF.

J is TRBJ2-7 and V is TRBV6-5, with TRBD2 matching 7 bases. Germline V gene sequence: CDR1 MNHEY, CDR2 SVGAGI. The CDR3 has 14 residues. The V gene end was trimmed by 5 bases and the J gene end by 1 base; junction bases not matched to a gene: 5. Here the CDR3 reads CASSRRGRSYEQYF. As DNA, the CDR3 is TGTGCCAGCAGTCGGCGCGGGAGATCCTACGAGCAGTACTTC.

The CDR3 spells CAWSVLGGITDTQYF. The CDR3 DNA sequence: TGTGCCTGGAGTGTACTTGGCGGGATCACAGATACGCAGTATTTT. The rearrangement uses TRBV30 and TRBJ2-3; a weak D match, TRBD2 (6 bases). The V gene lost 0 bases and the J gene lost 2 bases, with 12 bases spanning the gap. The germline CDR1 and CDR2 sequences are GTSNPN and SVGIG (reference sequence). The CDR3 extends over 15 amino acids.

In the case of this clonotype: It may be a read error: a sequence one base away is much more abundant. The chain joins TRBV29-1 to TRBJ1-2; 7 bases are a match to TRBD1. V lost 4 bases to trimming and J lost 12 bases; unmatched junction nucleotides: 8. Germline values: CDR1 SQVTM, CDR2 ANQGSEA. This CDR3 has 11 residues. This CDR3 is CSVGPDRAHTF. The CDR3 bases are TGCAGCGTTGGCCCCGACAGGGCCCACACCTTC.

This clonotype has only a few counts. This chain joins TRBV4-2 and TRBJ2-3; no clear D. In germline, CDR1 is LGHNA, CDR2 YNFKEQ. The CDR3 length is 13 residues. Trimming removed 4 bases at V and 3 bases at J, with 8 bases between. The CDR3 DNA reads TGTGCCAGCAGCCCGCTAGGGACAGATACGCAGTATTTT. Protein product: CASSPLGTDTQYF.

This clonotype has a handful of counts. CDR3 amino acids: CASSLLTSGFFSYEQYF. The CDR3 nucleotides read TGTGCCAGCAGTCTCCTGACTAGCGGGTTTTTCTCCTACGAGCAGTACTTC. The chain links TRBV28 to TRBJ2-7; 10 nucleotides agree with TRBD2. The V gene's germline CDR1 is MDHEN and CDR2 SYDVKM. The CDR3 extends over 17 amino acids. Losses at the gene ends were 5 bases for V and 0 bases for J; bases not matched to a gene: 10.

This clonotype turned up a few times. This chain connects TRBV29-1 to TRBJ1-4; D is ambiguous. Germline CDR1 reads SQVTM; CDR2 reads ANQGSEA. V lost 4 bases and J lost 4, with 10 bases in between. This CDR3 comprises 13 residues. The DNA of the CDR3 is TGCAGCGTTGGGGTCAGGCTTAATGAAAAACTGTTTTTT. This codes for CSVGVRLNEKLFF.

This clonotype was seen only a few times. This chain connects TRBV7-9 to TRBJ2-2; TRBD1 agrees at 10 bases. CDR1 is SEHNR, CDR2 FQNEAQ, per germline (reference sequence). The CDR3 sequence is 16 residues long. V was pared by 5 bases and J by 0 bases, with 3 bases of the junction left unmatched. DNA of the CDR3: TGTGCCAGCAGCAGGACAGGGGGACCGAACACCGGGGAGCTGTTTTTT. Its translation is CASSRTGGPNTGELFF. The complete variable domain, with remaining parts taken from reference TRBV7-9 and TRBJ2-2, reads DTGVSQNPRHKITKRGQNVTFRCDPISEHNRLYWYRQTLGQGPEFLTYFQNEAQLEKSRLLSDRFSAERPKGSFSTLEIQRTEQGDSAMYLCASSRTGGPNTGELFFGEGSRLTVL.